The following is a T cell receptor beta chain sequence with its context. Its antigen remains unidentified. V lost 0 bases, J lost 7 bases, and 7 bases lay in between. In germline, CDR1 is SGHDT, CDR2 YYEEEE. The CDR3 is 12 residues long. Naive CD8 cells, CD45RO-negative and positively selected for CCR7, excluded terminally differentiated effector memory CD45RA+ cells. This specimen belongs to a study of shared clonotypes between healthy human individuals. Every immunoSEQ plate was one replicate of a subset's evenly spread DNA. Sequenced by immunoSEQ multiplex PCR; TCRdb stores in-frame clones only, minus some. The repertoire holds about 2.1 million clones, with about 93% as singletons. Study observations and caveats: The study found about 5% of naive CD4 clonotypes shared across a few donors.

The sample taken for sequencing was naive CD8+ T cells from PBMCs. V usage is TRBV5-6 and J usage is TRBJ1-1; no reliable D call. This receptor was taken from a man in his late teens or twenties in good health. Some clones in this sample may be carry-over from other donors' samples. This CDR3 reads CASSLGNGEAFF. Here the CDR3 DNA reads TGTGCCAGCAGCTTGGGGAACGGTGAAGCTTTCTTT.